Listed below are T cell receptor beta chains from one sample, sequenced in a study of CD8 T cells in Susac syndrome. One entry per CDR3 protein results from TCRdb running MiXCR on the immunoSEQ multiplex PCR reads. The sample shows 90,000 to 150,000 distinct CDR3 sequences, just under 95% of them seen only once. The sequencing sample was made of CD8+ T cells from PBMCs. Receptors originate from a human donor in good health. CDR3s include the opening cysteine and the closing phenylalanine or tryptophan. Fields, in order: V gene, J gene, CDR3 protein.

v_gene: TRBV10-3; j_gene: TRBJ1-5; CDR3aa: CAISESDQPQHF
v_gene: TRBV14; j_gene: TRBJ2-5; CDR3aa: CASSLVAGTGETQYF
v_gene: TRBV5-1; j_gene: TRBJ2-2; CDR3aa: CASSWTALTGELFF
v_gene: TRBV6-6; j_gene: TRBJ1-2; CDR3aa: CASSNIGQGADGYTF
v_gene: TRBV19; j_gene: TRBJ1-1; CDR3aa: CASLPTSAGNTEAFF
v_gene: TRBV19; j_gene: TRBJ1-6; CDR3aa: CATYGRGQNNSPLHF
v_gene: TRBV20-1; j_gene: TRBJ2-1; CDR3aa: CSARGHNEQFF
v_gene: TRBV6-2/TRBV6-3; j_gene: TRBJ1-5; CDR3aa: CASSSLKGSNQPQHF
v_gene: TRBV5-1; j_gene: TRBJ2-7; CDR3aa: CASTLPGYEQYF
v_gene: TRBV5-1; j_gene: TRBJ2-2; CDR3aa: CASRDGTVNTGELFF
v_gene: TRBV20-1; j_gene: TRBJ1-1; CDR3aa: CSARDDGNTEAFF
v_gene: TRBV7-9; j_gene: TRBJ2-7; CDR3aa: CASSSRDRGMQYF
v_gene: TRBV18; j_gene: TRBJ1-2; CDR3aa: CASSPPHGQGYTF
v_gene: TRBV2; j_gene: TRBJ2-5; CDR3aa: CASSPALAGETQYF
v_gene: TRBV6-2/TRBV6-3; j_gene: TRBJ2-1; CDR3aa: CASSYRRGAGVYNEQFF
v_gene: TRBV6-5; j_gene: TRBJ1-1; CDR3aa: CASIAAGGNTEAFF
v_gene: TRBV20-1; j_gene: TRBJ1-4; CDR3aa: CSAETPGRYEKLFF
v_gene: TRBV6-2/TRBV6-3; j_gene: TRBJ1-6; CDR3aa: CASSYSPGREDSYNSPLHF
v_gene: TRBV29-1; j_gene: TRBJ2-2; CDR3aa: CSVGEGGELFF
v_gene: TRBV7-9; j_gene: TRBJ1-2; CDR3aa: CASSRPDREYGYTF
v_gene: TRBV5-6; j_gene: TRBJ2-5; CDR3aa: CASSPGGREETQYF
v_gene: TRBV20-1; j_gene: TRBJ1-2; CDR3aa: CSARDEGRGYGYTF
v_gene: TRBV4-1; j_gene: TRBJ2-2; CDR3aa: CASSQETRVTGELFF
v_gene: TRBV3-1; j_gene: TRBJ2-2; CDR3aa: CASSRPFRTGELFF
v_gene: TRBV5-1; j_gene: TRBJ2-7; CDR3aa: CASRSGTGRYEQYF
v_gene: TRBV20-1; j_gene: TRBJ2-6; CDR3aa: CSARDEGSVSGANVLTF
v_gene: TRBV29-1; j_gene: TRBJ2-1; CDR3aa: CSVVKSYNEQFF
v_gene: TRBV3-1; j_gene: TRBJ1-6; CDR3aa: CASSQDVNSPLHF
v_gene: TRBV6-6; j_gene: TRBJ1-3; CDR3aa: CASRTGRNSGNTIYF
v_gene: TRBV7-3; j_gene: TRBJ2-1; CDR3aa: CASSAGGAVSYNEQFF
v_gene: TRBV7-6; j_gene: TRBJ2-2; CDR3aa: CASSPEGGGELFF
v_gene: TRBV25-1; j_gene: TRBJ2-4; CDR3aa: CATVRIAKNIQYF
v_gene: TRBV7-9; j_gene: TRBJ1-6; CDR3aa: CASSLVLGRRNSPLHF
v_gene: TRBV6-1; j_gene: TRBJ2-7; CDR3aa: CASTSTDHYEQYF
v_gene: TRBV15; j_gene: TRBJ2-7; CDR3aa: CATSANSQREQYF
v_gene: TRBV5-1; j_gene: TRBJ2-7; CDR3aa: CASSSMTYEQYF
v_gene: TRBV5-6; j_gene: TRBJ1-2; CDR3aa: CASSPRQGSGGYTF
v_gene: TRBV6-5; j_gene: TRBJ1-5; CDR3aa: CASSPAGVGNQPQHF
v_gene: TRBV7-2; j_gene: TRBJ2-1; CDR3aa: CAAGSNINNEQFF
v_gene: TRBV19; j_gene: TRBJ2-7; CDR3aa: CASSWTGADYEQYF
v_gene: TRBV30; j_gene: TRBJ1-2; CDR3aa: CAWSGFPGMHTF
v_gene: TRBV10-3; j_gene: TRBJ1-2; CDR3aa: CAISITDSSRVTGYTF
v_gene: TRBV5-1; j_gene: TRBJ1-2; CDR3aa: CASSLARGQSGYTF
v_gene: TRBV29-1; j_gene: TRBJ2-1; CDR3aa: CSVAVTGARGSSSYNEQFF
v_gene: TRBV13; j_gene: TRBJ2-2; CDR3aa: CASRPQGTGELFF
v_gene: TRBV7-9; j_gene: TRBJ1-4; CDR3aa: CASSGTGSANEKLFF